The clone carrying this T cell receptor (beta chain) was found a few times. The target antigen is unknown. One end of the junction varies from germline; a read error may be responsible. This record belongs to a study of cytomegalovirus exposure and HLA in healthy donors. General observations from the study: A later analysis showed TCR association rates differing by HLA locus, peaking at DRB1 and lowest at HLA-C. Earlier analysis found most TCR beta V segments productive about 90% or about 30% of the time. Later on, a genetic analysis was performed. It linked a missense variant in DCLRE1C with V- and J-gene trimming of TCR beta.

The CDR3 consists of 14 residues. In germline, CDR1 is MNHEY, CDR2 SVGAGI. Primers: 60 Vbeta forward and 13 Jbeta reverse. Data came from immunoSEQ multiplex PCR; TCRdb stores just in-frame clones and leaves some out. This sample carries under 200,000 clones, roughly two thirds of them seen once, and the ten largest clones take roughly 2.7%. This TCR came from a woman in her thirties or forties in good health and CMV-seropositive. The specimen was PBMCs. The J gene is TRBJ1-2, the V gene TRBV6-5, with D hard to call. The DNA of the CDR3 is TGTGCCAGCAGTTACTCTTTTGAGGGTTTGGGCTACCCCTTC. Amino acid sequence: CASSYSFEGLGYPF.